This TCR beta chain was captured by sequencing in a study of vaccination and CD4 T cells after COVID-19. Study overall: Participants received two doses of either BNT162b2 or mRNA-1273 vaccine. SARS-CoV-2, HCoV-NL63, HCoV-OC43 and HCoV-229E supplied the overlapping spike peptides used to stimulate cells. The authors gave control cultures a CEFX pool, an HIV-1 Nef pool, or no peptide.

A few counts support this clonotype. Its antigen is unknown. The treatment: roughly 11-day PBMC culture with coronavirus spike peptide pools or control peptides (ViraFEST assay). Cultured CD4+ T cells had their DNA profiled by the Oncomine TCR Beta short-read assay. In TCRdb, the PCR reads were re-called with MiXCR into one record per CDR3 protein. This table has around 17,000 distinct CDR3 sequences, roughly half appearing once. Material: CD4+ T cells from blood, cultured in vitro, obtained before SARS-CoV-2 vaccination. The TCR originated in a human donor who had recovered from COVID-19.

The CDR3 coding sequence is TGCAGTGCTAGTGCCCAGCCCGGATTTAATGAGCAGTTCTTC. Residues: CSASAQPGFNEQFF. The rearrangement links TRBV20-1 to TRBJ2-1; no definite D call. Germline V gene lookup returns CDR1 DFQATT and CDR2 SNEGSKA (reference sequence). Trimming left V 3 bases short and J 7 bases short, with 16 bases between. The CDR3 is 14 residues long.